This record concerns one TCR beta chain sequence. This sample is drawn from a study of control samples from healthy donors and cancer patients. The repertoire was sequenced with immunoSEQ multiplex PCR; TCRdb's copy has only in-frame clones and lacks some. The sample has roughly 34,000 clones, approximately 90% seen once. The sequence was collected from a woman in her thirties or forties with lung cancer. Sequenced material: PBMCs.

Here the CDR3 DNA reads TGTGCCAGCAGCTACCGGGGGCGAGAAAAACTGTTTTTT. This translates into CASSYRGREKLFF. The rearrangement joins TRBV7-9 to TRBJ1-4, with D perhaps matching TRBD1 (6 bases). From germline, CDR1 is SEHNR and CDR2 FQNEAQ (reference sequence). The V and J ends lost 4 bases and 8 bases respectively, with 11 bases between them. The CDR3 covers 13 residues.